This T cell receptor (beta chain) was captured in a study of T cells in localized non-small cell lung cancer. A word on this clone: Its specificity is unknown.

The data were produced by immunoSEQ multiplex PCR, yet TCRdb's version contains in-frame clones alone and is incomplete. The sample shows tens of thousands of clones, around 79% of them seen only once. Findings of the study overall: Peak T cell clonality was found in uninvolved adjacent lung, exceeding tumor. The appearance of a median 57 of the top 100 tumor clones was seen in adjacent lung. A raised T cell density in blood coincided with lengthier overall survival. Heterogeneity remains possible because sequencing was limited to only one tumor region.

The J segment lost 4 bases and the V segment lost 8 bases, leaving 12 bases of the junction unmatched. This CDR3 has 16 residues. In germline, CDR1 is SGHVS, CDR2 FNYEAQ. The chain is built from TRBV7-6 and TRBJ2-2; 8 bases are a match to TRBD2. Sequencing used PBMCs, obtained before any cancer treatment. This receptor was taken from a woman aged 35 to 69 with stage II squamous cell lung carcinoma. The CDR3 DNA follows: TGTGCCAGCGGCCGTGGGGCGGGAGGTATCACCGGGGAGCTGTTTTTT. This encodes CASGRGAGGITGELFF.